This T cell receptor (beta chain) was identified during a study of blood T cell repertoires in COVID-19. Overall study: Collection of acute and convalescent COVID-19 samples took place in the United States, Italy and Spain. The analysed material was cDNA or gDNA that came from T cells, B-cell-depleted T cells, or PBMCs.

Authors' data handling: Amplification of reference gene primers provided the estimated nucleated cell counts. Sequencing was performed with immunoSEQ multiplex PCR; in TCRdb, only in-frame clones are kept and a portion is missing. The DNA gave D and trimming, while V, J and clone size come from that table. The table shows roughly 140,000 clones, with around 87% occurring only once. The junction had 1 base not matched to a gene; V was cut back by 5 bases and J by 11 bases. The germline gives CDR1 GTSNPN, CDR2 SVGIG (reference sequence). This CDR3 is built from 11 residues. This receptor was taken from a human donor in a cohort sampled during active COVID-19. Source material: peripheral blood. The chain has TRBV30 and TRBJ2-3, with TRBD2 matching 13 bases. CDR3 residues: CAWGLAGVQYF. The CDR3 region has the DNA TGTGCCTGGGGACTAGCGGGAGTGCAGTATTTT.